Listed here are 18 T cell receptor beta chains from one sample, sequenced in a study of sequential checkpoint blockade in melanoma. Libraries were prepared by immunoSEQ multiplex PCR; TCRdb keeps only in-frame clonotypes and omits some of them. The sample shows around 16,000 clones, around 92% of them seen only once. Sample treatment: randomized to nivolumab then ipilimumab (arm A) or the reverse (arm B). Sequenced here: CD8+ T cells sorted from blood (inferred from file names), sampled from a patient given nivolumab and ipilimumab in sequence. All receptors come from a human donor with melanoma.

J is TRBJ2-7 and V is TRBV5-6; tentatively, D is TRBD2 (7 bases). Trimming left V 6 bases short and J 6 bases short, with 16 bases between. The CDR3 spans 13 residues. Germline CDR1 and CDR2: SGHDT and YYEEEE. CDR3 protein: CASTKGGGSEQYF. The DNA of the CDR3 is TGTGCCAGCACCAAGGGAGGGGGGTCCGAGCAGTACTTC. Complete variable domain (other parts from reference TRBV5-6 and TRBJ2-7): DAGVTQSPTHLIKTRGQQVTLRCSPKSGHDTVSWYQQALGQGPQFIFQYYEEEERQRGNFPDRFSGHQFPNYSSELNVNALLLGDSALYLCASTKGGGSEQYFGPGTRLTVT.

The chain joins TRBV27 to TRBJ2-7, with 7 bases fitting TRBD1. Germline V gene data show CDR1 as MNHEY and CDR2 as SMNVEV (reference sequence). The CDR3 runs 13 residues. V lost 5 bases, J lost 4 bases, and 5 bases stayed unmatched. The CDR3 reads CASSPGGHYEQYF. The DNA of the CDR3 is TGTGCCAGCAGTCCAGGGGGACATTACGAGCAGTACTTC.

The rearrangement joins TRBV12-1 to TRBJ1-6. TRBV12-1 is annotated as a pseudogene. This CDR3 comprises 14 residues. DNA of the CDR3: TGTGCCAGCAGCTTGGGGGGACGGAATTCACCCCTCCACTTT. Its translation: CASSLGGRNSPLHF.

The J gene is TRBJ1-5, the V gene TRBV5-8; D is unclear. The CDR3 contains 11 residues. Per the germline V gene, CDR1 is SGHTS and CDR2 is YDEGEE. V lost 4 bases to trimming and J lost 6 bases, with 5 bases between them. CDR3 DNA: TGTGCCAGCAGCCTCAGTCAGCCCCAGCATTTT. Translating it yields CASSLSQPQHF.

The rearrangement joins TRBV7-9 to TRBJ1-5; D not certain. The CDR3 runs to 15 residues. Trimming removed 2 bases at V and 2 bases at J, with 10 bases between. CDR1 SEHNR and CDR2 FQNEAQ come from the germline V gene (reference sequence). Here the CDR3 DNA reads TGTGCCAGCAGCTTAACAACCGCAGGCAATCAGCCCCAGCATTTT. Protein: CASSLTTAGNQPQHF.

This chain joins TRBV6-5 and TRBJ1-1; the D is unclear. The V end was cut by 2 bases, the J end by 2 bases, with 6 bases between. Germline V gene sequence: CDR1 MNHEY, CDR2 SVGAGI. The CDR3 totals 13 residues. CDR3 bases: TGTGCCAGCAGTTACCCAGGCAACACTGAAGCTTTCTTT. Amino acids: CASSYPGNTEAFF.

The V call is TRBV4-1, the J call TRBJ2-7, with D maybe TRBD2 (5 bases). Trimming left V 3 bases short and J 3 bases short, with 9 bases between. Germline CDR1 reads MGHRA; CDR2 reads YSYEKL. This CDR3 contains 13 residues. CDR3 DNA sequence: TGCGCCAGCAGCCACGGACTTCTCTACGAGCAGTACTTC. Encoded protein: CASSHGLLYEQYF.

The chain recombines TRBV6-5 with TRBJ2-7, with TRBD2 matching over 10 bases. CDR1 MNHEY and CDR2 SVGAGI come from the germline V gene. The CDR3 runs to 14 residues. Trimming removed 6 bases from V and 3 bases from J; junction bases left unmatched: 5. CDR3 sequence (DNA): TGTGCCAGCAGCCAAACTAGCGGGGTCTACGAGCAGTACTTC. Amino acid sequence: CASSQTSGVYEQYF.

This chain links TRBV29-1 with TRBJ2-7; perhaps TRBD1 as D (6 bases). Per the germline V gene, CDR1 is SQVTM and CDR2 is ANQGSEA. This CDR3 has 12 amino acids. V lost 8 bases and J lost 12, with 23 bases in between. CDR3 sequence: CSCLTGMGALYV. The CDR3 DNA reads as TGCAGCTGCTTAACGGGGATGGGGGCGTTGTACGTC.

Note on this clone: A junction end diverges from the germline sequence, so it may reflect a read error. The V call is TRBV7-7, the J call TRBJ2-7, with D possibly matching TRBD1 (6 bases). Germline CDR1 reads SSHAT; CDR2 reads FNYEAQ (reference sequence). There are 15 residues in the CDR3. The CDR3 sequence is CASSPGVGPSYEQYF. CDR3 nucleotides: TGTGCTAGCAGCCCAGGGGTGGGGCCTTCCTACGAGCAGTACTTC.

The V and J genes are TRBV27 and TRBJ1-1; D unclear. V dropped 4 bases and J dropped 4 bases, with 10 bases sitting between them. CDR3 length: 13 residues. Germline lookup yields CDR1 MNHEY and CDR2 SMNVEV (reference sequence). DNA for the CDR3: TGTGCCAGCAGTTCGCTAGAGGGCACTGAAGCTTTCTTT. Translated: CASSSLEGTEAFF.

This clone came up once. The rearrangement joins TRBV13 to TRBJ1-1; D unclear. The germline V gene has CDR1 PRHDT and CDR2 FYEKMQ (reference sequence). V shed 1 base and J shed 1 base, with 7 bases lying between them. This CDR3 region has 14 residues. The CDR3 DNA reads TGTGCCAGCAGCTTAGTAACTGGGAACACTGAAGCTTTCTTT. This gives the protein CASSLVTGNTEAFF.

This chain connects TRBV28 to TRBJ1-3, with D tentatively TRBD1 (6 bases). The CDR3 contains 12 residues. Trimming took 4 bases from V and 7 from J, leaving 8 bases between them. The germline gives CDR1 MDHEN, CDR2 SYDVKM. CDR3 nucleotides: TGTGCCAGCAGTTGGCAGGGGAACACCATATATTTT. It codes for CASSWQGNTIYF. Drawing the rest from reference TRBV28 and TRBJ1-3, the complete variable domain is DVKVTQSSRYLVKRTGEKVFLECVQDMDHENMFWYRQDPGLGLRLIYFSYDVKMKEKGDIPEGYSVSREKKERFSLILESASTNQTSMYLCASSWQGNTIYFGEGSWLTVV.

The chain combines TRBV7-9 with TRBJ1-4; no reliable D call. CDR1 is SEHNR and CDR2 is FQNEAQ in the germline V gene (reference sequence). Trimming left V 5 bases short and J 6 bases short, with 19 bases between. The CDR3 is 16 residues long. CDR3 protein: CASSPPRAVPYEKLFF. In DNA, the CDR3 is TGTGCCAGCAGCCCCCCGAGGGCAGTACCATATGAAAAACTGTTTTTT.

The V call is TRBV27, the J call TRBJ2-7, with no clear D. Trimming took off 2 bases at V and 3 bases at J, with 11 bases between the two ends. CDR3 size: 14 residues. Germline V gene data show CDR1 as MNHEY and CDR2 as SMNVEV (reference sequence). CDR3 bases: TGTGCCAGCAGTTTACGACGATCGGGCTACGAGCAGTACTTC. This sequence encodes CASSLRRSGYEQYF.

The chain combines TRBV7-9 with TRBJ1-4; the D gene is possibly TRBD1 (6 bases). Germline lookup yields CDR1 SEHNR and CDR2 FQNEAQ (reference sequence). The ends were cut back, 5 bases at V and 10 bases at J, with 8 bases in the middle. This CDR3 spans 11 amino acids. The CDR3 bases are TGTGCCAGCAGCCTGGACAGAAAACTGTTTTTT. Its translation: CASSLDRKLFF. The full variable domain, with the rest looked up from reference TRBV7-9 and TRBJ1-4, is DTGVSQNPRHKITKRGQNVTFRCDPISEHNRLYWYRQTLGQGPEFLTYFQNEAQLEKSRLLSDRFSAERPKGSFSTLEIQRTEQGDSAMYLCASSLDRKLFFGSGTQLSVL.

The CDR3 sequence is CSVATEGYYGYTF. The CDR3 bases are TGCAGCGTTGCGACAGAAGGTTACTATGGCTACACCTTC. The V gene is TRBV29-1, the J gene TRBJ1-2; D may be TRBD1 (5 bases). The V gene lost 4 bases and the J gene lost 3 bases, with 12 bases spanning the gap. Per germline, CDR1 SQVTM and CDR2 ANQGSEA. The CDR3 has 13 amino acids.

This clone was counted only a few times. The chain uses TRBV7-8 and TRBJ1-5; 7 nucleotides align to TRBD1. This CDR3 has 15 amino acids. Germline V CDR1 and CDR2: SGHVS, FQNEAQ. V shed 5 bases, J shed 7 bases, and the junction held 11 bases outside the gene matches. The CDR3 sequence is CASSTRQGPSQPQHF. The CDR3 DNA is TGTGCCAGCAGCACCCGACAGGGTCCCAGCCAGCCCCAGCATTTT.